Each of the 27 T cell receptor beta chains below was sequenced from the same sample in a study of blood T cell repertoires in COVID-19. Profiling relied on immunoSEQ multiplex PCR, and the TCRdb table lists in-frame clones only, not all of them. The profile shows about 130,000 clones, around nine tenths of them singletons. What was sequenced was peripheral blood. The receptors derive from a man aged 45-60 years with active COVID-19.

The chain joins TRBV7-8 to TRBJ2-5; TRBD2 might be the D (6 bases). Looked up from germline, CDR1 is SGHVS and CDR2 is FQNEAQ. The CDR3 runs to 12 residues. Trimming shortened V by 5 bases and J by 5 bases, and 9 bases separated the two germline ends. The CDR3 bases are TGTGCCAGCAGCCGGGAGCGGGAGACCCAGTACTTC. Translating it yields CASSRERETQYF.

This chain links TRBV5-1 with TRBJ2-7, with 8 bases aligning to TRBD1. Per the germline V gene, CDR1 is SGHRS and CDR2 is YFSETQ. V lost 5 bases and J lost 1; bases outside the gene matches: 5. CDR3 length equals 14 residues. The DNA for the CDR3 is TGCGCCAGCAGGCTCACAGGGGGGTCCTACGAGCAGTACTTC. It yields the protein CASRLTGGSYEQYF.

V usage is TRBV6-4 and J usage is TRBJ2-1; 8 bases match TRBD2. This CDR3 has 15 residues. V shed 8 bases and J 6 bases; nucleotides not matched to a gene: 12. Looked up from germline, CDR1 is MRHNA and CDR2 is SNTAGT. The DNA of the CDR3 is TGTGCCAGCGGGGATAACGCGGGGGGAATCAATGAGCAGTTCTTC. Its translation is CASGDNAGGINEQFF.

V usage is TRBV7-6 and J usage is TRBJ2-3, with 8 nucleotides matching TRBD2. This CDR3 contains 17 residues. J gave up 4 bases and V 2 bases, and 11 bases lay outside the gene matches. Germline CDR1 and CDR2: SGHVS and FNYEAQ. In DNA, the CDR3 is TGTGCCAGCAGCTTATCGAACGGGCTAGCGGGTCCAGATACGCAGTATTTT. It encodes CASSLSNGLAGPDTQYF.

The CDR3, as DNA: TGTGCCAGCTCACTAACTCCGGGACAGGGGAGTGAGCAGTTCTTC. Translation gives CASSLTPGQGSEQFF. The rearrangement uses TRBV18 and TRBJ2-1; 10 nucleotides align to TRBD1. There are 15 residues in the CDR3. V lost 4 bases, J lost 9 bases, and 9 bases stayed unmatched. In germline, CDR1 is KGHSH, CDR2 LQKENI.

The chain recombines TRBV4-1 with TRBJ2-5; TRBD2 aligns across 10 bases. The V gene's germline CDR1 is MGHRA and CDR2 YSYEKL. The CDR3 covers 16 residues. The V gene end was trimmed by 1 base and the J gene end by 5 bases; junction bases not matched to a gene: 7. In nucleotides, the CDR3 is TGCGCCAGCAGCCAAGCCAGCGGGAGGGCCGGGGAGACCCAGTACTTC. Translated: CASSQASGRAGETQYF.

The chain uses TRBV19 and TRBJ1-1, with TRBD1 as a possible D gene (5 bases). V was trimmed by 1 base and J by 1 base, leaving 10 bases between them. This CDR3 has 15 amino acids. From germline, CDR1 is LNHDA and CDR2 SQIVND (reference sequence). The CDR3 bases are TGTGCCAGTAGTATAGCGGGGGTAGCGAACACTGAAGCTTTCTTT. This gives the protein CASSIAGVANTEAFF.

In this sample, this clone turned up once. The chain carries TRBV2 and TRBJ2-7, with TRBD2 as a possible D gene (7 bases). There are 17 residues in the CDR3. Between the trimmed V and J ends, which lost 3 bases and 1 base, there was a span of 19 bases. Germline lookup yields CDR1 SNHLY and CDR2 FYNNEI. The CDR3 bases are TGTGCCAGCAGTGACGGTTGGGGGGGCTTGGGGTCCTACGAGCAGTACTTC. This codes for CASSDGWGGLGSYEQYF.

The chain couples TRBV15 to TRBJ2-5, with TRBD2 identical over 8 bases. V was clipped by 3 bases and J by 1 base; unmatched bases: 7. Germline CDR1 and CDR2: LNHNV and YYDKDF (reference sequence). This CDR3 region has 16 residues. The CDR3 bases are TGTGCCACCAGCAGCAAACGGAGCGGGGGCCAAGAGACCCAGTACTTC. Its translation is CATSSKRSGGQETQYF.

CDR3: CSVEAYPQVGYTF. In DNA form, the CDR3 reads TGCAGCGTTGAAGCCTACCCCCAGGTTGGCTACACCTTC. The chain has TRBV29-1 and TRBJ1-2; D remains unclear. V was trimmed by 1 base and J by 7 bases, leaving 13 bases between them. Looked up from germline, CDR1 is SQVTM and CDR2 is ANQGSEA. This CDR3 region has 13 residues.

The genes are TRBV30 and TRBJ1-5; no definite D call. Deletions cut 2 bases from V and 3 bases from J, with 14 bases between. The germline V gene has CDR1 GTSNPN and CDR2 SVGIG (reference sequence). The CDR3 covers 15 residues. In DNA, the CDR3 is TGTGCCTGGAGTACCCCGACTGCCCCCAATCAGCCCCAGCATTTT. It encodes CAWSTPTAPNQPQHF.

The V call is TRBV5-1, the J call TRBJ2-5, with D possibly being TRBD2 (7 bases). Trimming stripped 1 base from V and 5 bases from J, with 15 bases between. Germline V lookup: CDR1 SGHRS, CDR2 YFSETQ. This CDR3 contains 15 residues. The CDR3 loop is CASSLWGGPFETQYF. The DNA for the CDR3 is TGCGCCAGCAGCTTGTGGGGGGGGCCCTTCGAGACCCAGTACTTC.

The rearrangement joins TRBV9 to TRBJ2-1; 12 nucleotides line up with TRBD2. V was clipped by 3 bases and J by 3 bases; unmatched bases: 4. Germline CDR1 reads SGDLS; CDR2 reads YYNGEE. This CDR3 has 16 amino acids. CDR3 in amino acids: CASSDLAGGDYNEQFF. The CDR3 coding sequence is TGTGCCAGCAGCGACCTAGCGGGAGGGGACTACAATGAGCAGTTCTTC.

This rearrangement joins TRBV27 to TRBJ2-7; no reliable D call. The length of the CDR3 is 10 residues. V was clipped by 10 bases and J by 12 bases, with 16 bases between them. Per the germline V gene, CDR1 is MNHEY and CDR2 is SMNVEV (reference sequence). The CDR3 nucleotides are TGTGCCATAACCCCGGTCCGGTTGTACGTC. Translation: CAITPVRLYV.

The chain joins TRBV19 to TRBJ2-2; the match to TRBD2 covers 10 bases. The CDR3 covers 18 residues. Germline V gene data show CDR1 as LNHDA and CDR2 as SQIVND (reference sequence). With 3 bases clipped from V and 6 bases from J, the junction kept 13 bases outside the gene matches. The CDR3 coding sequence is TGTGCCAGTAGTATCTCGCTAGCGGGGGACCATACCCCCGGGGAGCTGTTTTTT. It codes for CASSISLAGDHTPGELFF.

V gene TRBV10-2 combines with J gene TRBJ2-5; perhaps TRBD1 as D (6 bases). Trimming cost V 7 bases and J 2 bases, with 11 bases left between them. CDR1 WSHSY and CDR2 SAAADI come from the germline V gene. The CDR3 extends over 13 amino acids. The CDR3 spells CASKGQPQETQYF. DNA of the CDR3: TGCGCCAGCAAAGGACAGCCACAAGAGACCCAGTACTTC.

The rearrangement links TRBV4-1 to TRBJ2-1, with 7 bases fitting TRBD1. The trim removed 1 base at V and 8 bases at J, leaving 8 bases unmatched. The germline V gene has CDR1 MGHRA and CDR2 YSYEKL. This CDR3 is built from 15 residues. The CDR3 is CASSQGRGRWDEQFF. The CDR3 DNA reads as TGCGCCAGCAGCCAAGGAAGGGGGCGGTGGGATGAGCAGTTCTTC.

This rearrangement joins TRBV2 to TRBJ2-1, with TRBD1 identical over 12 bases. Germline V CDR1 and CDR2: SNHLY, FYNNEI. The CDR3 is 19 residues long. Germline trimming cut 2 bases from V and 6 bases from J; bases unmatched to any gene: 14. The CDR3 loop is CASSEHGTGGQSPGNEQFF. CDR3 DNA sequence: TGTGCCAGCAGTGAACACGGGACAGGGGGCCAATCCCCGGGCAATGAGCAGTTCTTC.

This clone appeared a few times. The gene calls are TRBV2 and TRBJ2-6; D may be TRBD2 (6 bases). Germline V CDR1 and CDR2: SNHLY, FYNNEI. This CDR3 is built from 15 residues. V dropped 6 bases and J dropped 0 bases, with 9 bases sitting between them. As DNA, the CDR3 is TGTGCCAGCAGAGTGGGGGGCTCTGGGGCCAACGTCCTGACTTTC. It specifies CASRVGGSGANVLTF.

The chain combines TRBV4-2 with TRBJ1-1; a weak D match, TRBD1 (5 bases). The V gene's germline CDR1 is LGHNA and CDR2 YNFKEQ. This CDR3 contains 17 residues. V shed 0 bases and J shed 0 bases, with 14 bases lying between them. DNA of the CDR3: TGTGCCAGCAGCCAAGAAGGGACGGGGGGGATGAACACTGAAGCTTTCTTT. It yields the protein CASSQEGTGGMNTEAFF.

The CDR3 bases are TGTGCCAGCAGTACGGTACAGGGTAGAGGGCCCCAGCATTTT. Translating it yields CASSTVQGRGPQHF. The chain has TRBV27 and TRBJ1-5; D is possibly TRBD1 (6 bases). Germline CDR1 is MNHEY and CDR2 is SMNVEV (reference sequence). Between the trimmed V and J ends, which lost 5 bases and 9 bases, there was a span of 17 bases. The CDR3 loop spans 14 amino acids.

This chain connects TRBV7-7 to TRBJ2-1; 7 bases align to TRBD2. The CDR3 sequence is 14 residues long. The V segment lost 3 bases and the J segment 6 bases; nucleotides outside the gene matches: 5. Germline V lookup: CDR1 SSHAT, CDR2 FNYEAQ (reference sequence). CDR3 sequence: CASSLAGAPNEQFF. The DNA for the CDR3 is TGTGCCAGCAGCTTGGCGGGAGCCCCCAATGAGCAGTTCTTC. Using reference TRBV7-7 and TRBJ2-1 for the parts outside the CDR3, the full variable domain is GAGVSQSPRYKVTKRGQDVTLRCDPISSHATLYWYQQALGQGPEFLTYFNYEAQPDKSGLPSDRFSAERPEGSISTLTIQRTEQRDSAMYRCASSLAGAPNEQFFGPGTRLTVL.

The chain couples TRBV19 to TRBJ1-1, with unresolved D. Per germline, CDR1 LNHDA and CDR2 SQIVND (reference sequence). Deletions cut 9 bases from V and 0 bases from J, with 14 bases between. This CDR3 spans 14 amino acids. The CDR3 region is CASQERVVNTEAFF. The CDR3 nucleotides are TGTGCCAGCCAAGAGAGGGTTGTGAACACTGAAGCTTTCTTT.

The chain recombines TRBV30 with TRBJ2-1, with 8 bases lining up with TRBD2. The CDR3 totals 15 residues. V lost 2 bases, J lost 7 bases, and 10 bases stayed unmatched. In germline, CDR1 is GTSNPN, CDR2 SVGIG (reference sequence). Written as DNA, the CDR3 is TGTGCCTGGAGTCCTAGGGCGGGAGGATGGAATGAGCAGTTCTTC. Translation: CAWSPRAGGWNEQFF.

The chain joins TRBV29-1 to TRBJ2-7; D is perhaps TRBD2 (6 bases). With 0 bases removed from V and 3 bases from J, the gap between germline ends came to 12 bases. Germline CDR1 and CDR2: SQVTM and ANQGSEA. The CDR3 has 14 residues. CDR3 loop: CSVEDLLAIYEQYV. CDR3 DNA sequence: TGCAGCGTTGAAGATCTACTAGCTATCTACGAGCAGTACGTC.

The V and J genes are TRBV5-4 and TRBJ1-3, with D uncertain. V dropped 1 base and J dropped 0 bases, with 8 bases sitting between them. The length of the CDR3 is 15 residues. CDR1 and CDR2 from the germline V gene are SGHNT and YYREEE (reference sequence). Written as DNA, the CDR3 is TGTGCCAGCAGCTTGTATCACAACTCTGGAAACACCATATATTTT. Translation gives CASSLYHNSGNTIYF.

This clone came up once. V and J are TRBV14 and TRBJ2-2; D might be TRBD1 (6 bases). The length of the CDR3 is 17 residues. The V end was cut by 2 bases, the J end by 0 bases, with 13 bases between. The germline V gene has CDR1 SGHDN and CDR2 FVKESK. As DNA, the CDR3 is TGTGCCAGCAGCCAAAGGTTTAGGGGGACGAACACCGGGGAGCTGTTTTTT. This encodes CASSQRFRGTNTGELFF.